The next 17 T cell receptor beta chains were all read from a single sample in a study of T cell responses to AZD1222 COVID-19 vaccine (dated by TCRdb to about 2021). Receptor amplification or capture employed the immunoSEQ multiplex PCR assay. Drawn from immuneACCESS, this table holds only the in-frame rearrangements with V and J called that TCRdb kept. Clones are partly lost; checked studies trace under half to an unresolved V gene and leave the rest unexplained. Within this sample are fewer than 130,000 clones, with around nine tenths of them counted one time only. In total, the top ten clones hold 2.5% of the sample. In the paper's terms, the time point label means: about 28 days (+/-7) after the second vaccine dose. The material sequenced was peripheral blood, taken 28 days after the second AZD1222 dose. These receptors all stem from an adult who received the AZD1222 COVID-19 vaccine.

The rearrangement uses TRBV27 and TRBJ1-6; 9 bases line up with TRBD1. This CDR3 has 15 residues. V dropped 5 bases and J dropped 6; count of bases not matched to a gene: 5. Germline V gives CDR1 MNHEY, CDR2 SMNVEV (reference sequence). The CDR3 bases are TGTGCCAGCAGTCCATGGGACAGGGTTAATTCACCCCTCCACTTT. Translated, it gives CASSPWDRVNSPLHF.

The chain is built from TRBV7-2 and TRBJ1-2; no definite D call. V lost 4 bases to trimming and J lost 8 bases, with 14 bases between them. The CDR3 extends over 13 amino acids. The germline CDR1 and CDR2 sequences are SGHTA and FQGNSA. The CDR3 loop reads CASSSGQAWGYTF. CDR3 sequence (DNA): TGTGCCAGCAGCTCCGGTCAGGCCTGGGGCTACACCTTC. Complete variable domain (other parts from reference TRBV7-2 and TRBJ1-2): GAGVSQSPSNKVTEKGKDVELRCDPISGHTALYWYRQSLGQGLEFLIYFQGNSAPDKSGLPSDRFSAERTGGSVSTLTIQRTQQEDSAVYLCASSSGQAWGYTFGSGTRLTVV.

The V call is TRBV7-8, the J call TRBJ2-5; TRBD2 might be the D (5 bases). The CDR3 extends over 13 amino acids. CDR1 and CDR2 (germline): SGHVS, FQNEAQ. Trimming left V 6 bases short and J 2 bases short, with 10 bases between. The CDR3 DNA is TGTGCCAGCAGGGAGTCGGGACAAGAGACCCAGTACTTC. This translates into CASRESGQETQYF.

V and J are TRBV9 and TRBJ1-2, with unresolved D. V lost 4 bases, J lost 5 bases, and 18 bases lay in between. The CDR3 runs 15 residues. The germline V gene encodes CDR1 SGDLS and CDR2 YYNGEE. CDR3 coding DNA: TGTGCCAGCAGCACCGCGACCGTGTCCTCTTATGGCTACACCTTC. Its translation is CASSTATVSSYGYTF.

CDR3 region: CAISGTGGNYGYTF. The CDR3 coding sequence is TGTGCCATCAGTGGGACAGGGGGAAACTATGGCTACACCTTC. The rearrangement uses TRBV10-3 and TRBJ1-2, with TRBD1 identical over 10 bases. Germline V CDR1 and CDR2: ENHRY, SYGVKD. CDR3 length equals 14 residues. The V and J ends lost 4 bases and 2 bases, in that order; junction bases with no gene match: 1.

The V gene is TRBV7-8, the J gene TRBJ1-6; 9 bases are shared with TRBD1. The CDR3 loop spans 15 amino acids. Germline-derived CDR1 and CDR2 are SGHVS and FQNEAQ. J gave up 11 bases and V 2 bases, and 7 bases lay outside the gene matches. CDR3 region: CASSLPGTGTPPLHF. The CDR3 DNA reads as TGTGCCAGCAGCTTACCTGGGACAGGGACCCCACCCCTCCACTTT.

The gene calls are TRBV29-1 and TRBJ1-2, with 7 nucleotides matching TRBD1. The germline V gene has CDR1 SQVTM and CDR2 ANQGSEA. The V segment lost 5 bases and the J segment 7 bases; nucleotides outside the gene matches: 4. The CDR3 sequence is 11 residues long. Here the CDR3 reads CSVSGGGGYTF. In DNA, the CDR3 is TGCAGCGTTTCAGGGGGGGGTGGCTACACCTTC.

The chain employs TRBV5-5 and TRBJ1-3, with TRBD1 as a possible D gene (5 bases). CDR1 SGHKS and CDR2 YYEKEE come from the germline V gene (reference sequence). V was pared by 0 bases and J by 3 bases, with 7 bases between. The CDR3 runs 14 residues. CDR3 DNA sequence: TGTGCCAGCAGCTTGGGAGGGGTTGGAAACACCATATATTTT. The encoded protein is CASSLGGVGNTIYF.

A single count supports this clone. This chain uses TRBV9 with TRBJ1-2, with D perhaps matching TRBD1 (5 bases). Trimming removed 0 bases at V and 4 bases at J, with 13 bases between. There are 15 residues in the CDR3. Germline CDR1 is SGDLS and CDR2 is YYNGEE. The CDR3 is CASSVAPGPSYGYTF. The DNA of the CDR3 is TGTGCCAGCAGCGTAGCACCGGGACCGAGCTATGGCTACACCTTC.

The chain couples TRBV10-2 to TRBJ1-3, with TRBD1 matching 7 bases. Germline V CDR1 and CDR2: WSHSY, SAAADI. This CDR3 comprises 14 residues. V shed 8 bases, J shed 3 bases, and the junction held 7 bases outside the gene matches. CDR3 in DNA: TGCGCCAGCGGAAGGGGGCTGGATGGAAACACCATATATTTT. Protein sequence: CASGRGLDGNTIYF.

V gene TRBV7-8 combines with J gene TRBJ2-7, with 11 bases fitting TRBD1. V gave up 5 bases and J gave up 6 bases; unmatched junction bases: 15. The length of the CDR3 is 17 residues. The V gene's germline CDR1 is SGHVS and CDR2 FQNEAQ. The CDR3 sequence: CASSPQITGTGGSEQYF. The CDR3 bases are TGTGCCAGCAGCCCGCAAATTACCGGGACAGGGGGTTCCGAGCAGTACTTC.

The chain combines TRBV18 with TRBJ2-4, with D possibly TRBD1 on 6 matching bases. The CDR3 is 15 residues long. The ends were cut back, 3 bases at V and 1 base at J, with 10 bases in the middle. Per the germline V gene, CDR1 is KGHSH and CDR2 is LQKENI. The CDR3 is CASSPPGVAKNIQYF. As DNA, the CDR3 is TGTGCCAGCTCACCCCCAGGGGTGGCCAAAAACATTCAGTACTTC.

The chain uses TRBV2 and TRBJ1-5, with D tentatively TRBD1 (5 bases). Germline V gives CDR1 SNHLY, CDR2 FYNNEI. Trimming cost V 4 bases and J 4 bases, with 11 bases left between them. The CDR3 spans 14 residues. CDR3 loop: CASSVSWGNQPQHF. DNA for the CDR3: TGTGCCAGCAGTGTCAGTTGGGGGAATCAGCCCCAGCATTTT.

The CDR3 nucleotides read TGTGCCAGCAGTATTGGACTATTGAACACCGGGGAGCTGTTTTTT. Protein sequence: CASSIGLLNTGELFF. The chain employs TRBV2 and TRBJ2-2; D may be TRBD2 (6 bases). Trimming stripped 5 bases from V and 1 base from J, with 11 bases between. In germline, CDR1 is SNHLY, CDR2 FYNNEI. This CDR3 has 15 residues.

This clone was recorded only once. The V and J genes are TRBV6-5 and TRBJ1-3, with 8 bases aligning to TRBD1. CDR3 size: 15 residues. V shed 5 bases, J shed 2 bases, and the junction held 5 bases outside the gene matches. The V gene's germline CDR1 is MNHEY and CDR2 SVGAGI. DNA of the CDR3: TGTGCCAGCAGTCTATGGACAGGGACTGGAAACACCATATATTTT. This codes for CASSLWTGTGNTIYF.

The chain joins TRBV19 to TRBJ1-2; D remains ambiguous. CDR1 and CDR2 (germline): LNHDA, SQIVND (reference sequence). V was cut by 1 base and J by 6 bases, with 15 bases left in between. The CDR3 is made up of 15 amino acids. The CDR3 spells CASSIAPGQADGYTF. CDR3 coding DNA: TGTGCCAGTAGTATAGCCCCCGGGCAGGCTGATGGCTACACCTTC.

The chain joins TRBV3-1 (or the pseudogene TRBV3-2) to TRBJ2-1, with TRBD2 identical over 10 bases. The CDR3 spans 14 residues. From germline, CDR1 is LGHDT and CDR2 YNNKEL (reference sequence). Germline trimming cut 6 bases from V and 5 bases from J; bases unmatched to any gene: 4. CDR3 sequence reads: CASRPTSGDNEQFF. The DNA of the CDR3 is TGTGCCAGCAGACCTACTAGCGGGGACAATGAGCAGTTCTTC.